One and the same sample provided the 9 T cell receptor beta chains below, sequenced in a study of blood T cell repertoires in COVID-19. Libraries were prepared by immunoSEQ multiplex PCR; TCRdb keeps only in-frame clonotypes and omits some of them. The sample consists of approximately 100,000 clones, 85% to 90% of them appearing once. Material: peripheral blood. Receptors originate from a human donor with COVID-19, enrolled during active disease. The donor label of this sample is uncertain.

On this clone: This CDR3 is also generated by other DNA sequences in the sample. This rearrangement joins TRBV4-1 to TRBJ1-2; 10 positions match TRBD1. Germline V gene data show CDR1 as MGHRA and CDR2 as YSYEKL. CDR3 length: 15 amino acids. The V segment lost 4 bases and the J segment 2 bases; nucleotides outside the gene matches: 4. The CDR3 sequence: CASSPRTGGNYGYTF. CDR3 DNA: TGCGCCAGCAGCCCGCGGACAGGGGGAAACTATGGCTACACCTTC.

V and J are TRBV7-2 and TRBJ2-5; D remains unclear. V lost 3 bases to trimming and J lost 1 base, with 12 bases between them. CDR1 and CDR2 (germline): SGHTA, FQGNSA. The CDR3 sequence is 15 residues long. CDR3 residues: CASSFTIESQETQYF. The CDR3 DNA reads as TGTGCCAGCAGCTTTACGATTGAGAGCCAAGAGACCCAGTACTTC.

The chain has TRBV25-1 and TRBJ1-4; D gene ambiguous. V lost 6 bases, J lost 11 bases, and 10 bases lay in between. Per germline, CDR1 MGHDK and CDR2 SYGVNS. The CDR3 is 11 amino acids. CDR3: CASSQGAKLFF. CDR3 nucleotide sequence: TGTGCCAGCAGCCAAGGAGCTAAACTGTTTTTT.

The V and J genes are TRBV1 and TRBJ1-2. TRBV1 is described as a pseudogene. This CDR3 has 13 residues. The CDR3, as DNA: TGCACCAGCGTCTACGGGTCTAACTATGGCTACACCTTC. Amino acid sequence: CTSVYGSNYGYTF.

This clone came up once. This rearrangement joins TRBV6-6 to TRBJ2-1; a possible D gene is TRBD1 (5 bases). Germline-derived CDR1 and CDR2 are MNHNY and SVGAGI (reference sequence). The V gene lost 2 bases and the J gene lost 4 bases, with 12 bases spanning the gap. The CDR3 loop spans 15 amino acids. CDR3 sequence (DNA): TGTGCCAGCAGTTACCGACAGCCCCCTTACAATGAGCAGTTCTTC. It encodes CASSYRQPPYNEQFF.

CDR3 protein: CASSRDSTDTQYF. Written as DNA, the CDR3 is TGTGCCAGCAGTCGAGACTCCACAGATACGCAGTATTTT. This chain connects TRBV28 to TRBJ2-3; D call uncertain. CDR1 is MDHEN and CDR2 is SYDVKM in the germline V gene. The CDR3 contains 13 residues. The ends were cut back, 5 bases at V and 2 bases at J, with 8 bases in the middle. Filled out from reference TRBV28 and TRBJ2-3, the complete variable domain reads DVKVTQSSRYLVKRTGEKVFLECVQDMDHENMFWYRQDPGLGLRLIYFSYDVKMKEKGDIPEGYSVSREKKERFSLILESASTNQTSMYLCASSRDSTDTQYFGPGTRLTVL.

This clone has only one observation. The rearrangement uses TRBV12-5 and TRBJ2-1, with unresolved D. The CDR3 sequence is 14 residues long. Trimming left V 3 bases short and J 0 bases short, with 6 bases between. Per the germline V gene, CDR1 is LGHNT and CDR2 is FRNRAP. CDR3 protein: CASGFIPSYNEQFF. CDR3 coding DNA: TGTGCTAGTGGTTTTATTCCCTCCTACAATGAGCAGTTCTTC.

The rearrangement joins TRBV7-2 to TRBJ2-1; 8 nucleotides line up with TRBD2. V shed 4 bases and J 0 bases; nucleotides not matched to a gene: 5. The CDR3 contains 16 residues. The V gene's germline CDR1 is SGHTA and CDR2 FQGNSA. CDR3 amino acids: CASSYGGTSSYNEQFF. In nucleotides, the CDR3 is TGTGCCAGCAGCTACGGGGGGACTAGCTCCTACAATGAGCAGTTCTTC. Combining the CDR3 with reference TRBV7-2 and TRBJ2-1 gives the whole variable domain GAGVSQSPSNKVTEKGKDVELRCDPISGHTALYWYRQSLGQGLEFLIYFQGNSAPDKSGLPSDRFSAERTGGSVSTLTIQRTQQEDSAVYLCASSYGGTSSYNEQFFGPGTRLTVL.

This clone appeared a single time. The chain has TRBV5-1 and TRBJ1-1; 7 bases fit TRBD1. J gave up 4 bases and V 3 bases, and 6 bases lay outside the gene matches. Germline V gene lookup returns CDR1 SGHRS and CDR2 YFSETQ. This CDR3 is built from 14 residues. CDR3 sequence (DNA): TGCGCCAGCAGCTCCAGGGGGGTGGGCACTGAAGCTTTCTTT. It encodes CASSSRGVGTEAFF.